This T cell receptor beta chain was identified in a study of tumor-infiltrating lymphocytes in primary liver carcinoma. Study-wide context: Samples produced roughly 3.65 to 7.5 million productive TCRbeta reads, comparable across tissue types.

Turning to this clonotype: At one end, the junction sequence differs from germline, possibly due to a read error.

TCR beta cDNA was reverse-transcribed from 500 to 550 ng of total RNA. The reaction used a constant-region primer and ProtoScript II reverse transcriptase. Nested multiplex PCR, run for three rounds with slightly modified ARM-PCR, yielded TCR beta libraries. TRBV1-TRBV30 forward and Cbeta reverse primers drove the first two roughly 11-cycle rounds. TCRdb reprocessed the multiplex PCR reads via MiXCR and lists one record per CDR3 protein. The table has fewer than 350,000 distinct CDR3 sequences, about two thirds seen once. They got blood RNA out of unsorted whole blood and also pulled out germline DNA. CDR1 LGHNA and CDR2 YSLEER come from the germline V gene. The CDR3 consists of 13 residues.

The material sequenced was peripheral blood. This TCR was recovered from a man between 40 and 49 years old with primary liver carcinoma and hepatitis B virus infection. V gene TRBV4-3 combines with J gene TRBJ2-5; tentative D call: TRBD2 (5 bases). The CDR3 here is CAGSQGLGETHYF. The CDR3 coding sequence is TGCGCCGGCAGCCAAGGCCTGGGAGAGACCCATTACTTC.